This record looks at one T cell receptor (beta chain) sequence and its context. The antigen is undetermined. The data stem from a study of STAT5B mutations in CD4+ large granular lymphocyte leukemia. Study summary: Among healthy donors, a particular HLA allele went with more CDR3 'QG' motifs. Study results and limitations: CD4-sorted patient repertoires seemed more clonal than healthy CD4+ repertoires. Top patient clones used TRBV06 genes more often: 8/27 versus 2/35 in controls.

This was a survey-level run. Assay: immunoSEQ multiplex PCR; the TCRdb copy retains only in-frame clones and omits some. The profile shows tens of thousands of clones, about 71% of them singletons. V was shortened by 0 bases and J by 10 bases, with 13 bases between the two germline ends. Germline values: CDR1 SGHNT, CDR2 YENEEA. This CDR3 has 14 amino acids. This clonotype originated in a human donor in good health. Sequenced sample: CD4+ T cells from blood buffy coats. The chain combines TRBV11-3 with TRBJ2-1, with a tentative D call TRBD2 (5 bases). CDR3 nucleotide sequence: TGTGCCAGCAGCTTAGATGGCGGGTCTAACGAGCAGTTCTTC. Amino acid sequence: CASSLDGGSNEQFF.